The 19 T cell receptor beta chains presented below share a single source sample, sequenced in a study of lymphopenia after photon versus proton radiotherapy. Libraries were prepared by immunoSEQ multiplex PCR; TCRdb keeps only in-frame clonotypes and omits some of them. In the table there are about 65,000 clones, more than 75% of which are singletons. This specimen was peripheral blood, taken from a patient treated with proton-based radiotherapy. The receptors come from a man older than 75 with esophageal cancer.

The chain couples TRBV5-6 to TRBJ1-1; TRBD1 is a possible D gene (5 bases). CDR3 length equals 17 residues. V shed 4 bases and J shed 11 bases, with 30 bases lying between them. The germline V gene has CDR1 SGHDT and CDR2 YYEEEE. The CDR3 bases are TGTGCCAGCAGCCCGCCGGTTGGGGGGAACTTGGTATTGTGGGCTTTCTTT. Translation: CASSPPVGGNLVLWAFF.

The gene calls are TRBV20-1 and TRBJ2-7; D remains unclear. The germline CDR1 and CDR2 sequences are DFQATT and SNEGSKA (reference sequence). The CDR3 loop spans 11 amino acids. The V gene lost 4 bases and the J gene lost 5 bases, with 9 bases spanning the gap. CDR3 nucleotide sequence: TGCAGTGCTAATGGGCTCCACGAGCAGTACTTC. It codes for CSANGLHEQYF.

Only one count was recorded for this clone. The chain has TRBV5-1 and TRBJ1-3; unclear D gene. Germline V CDR1 and CDR2: SGHRS, YFSETQ. This CDR3 has 16 residues. Trimming pared 0 bases from V and 0 bases from J, leaving 10 bases between. CDR3 bases: TGCGCCAGCAGCTTGGGGGCCCACAACTCTGGAAACACCATATATTTT. Amino acids: CASSLGAHNSGNTIYF.

The chain has TRBV30 and TRBJ2-3; 8 positions match TRBD1. Trimming cost V 1 base and J 2 bases; bases outside gene matches: 8. The germline CDR1 and CDR2 sequences are GTSNPN and SVGIG (reference sequence). The CDR3 runs 16 residues. The CDR3 region is CAWSDTGGISTDTQYF. The CDR3 nucleotides read TGTGCCTGGAGTGACACAGGGGGAATCTCCACAGATACGCAGTATTTT. The variable domain in full, completed from reference TRBV30 and TRBJ2-3, reads SQTIHQWPATLVQPVGSPLSLECTVEGTSNPNLYWYRQAAGRGLQLLFYSVGIGQISSEVPQNLSASRPQDRQFILSSKKLLLSDSGFYLCAWSDTGGISTDTQYFGPGTRLTVL.

The V call is TRBV6-6, the J call TRBJ1-1; 11 nucleotides agree with TRBD1. Germline lookup yields CDR1 MNHNY and CDR2 SVGAGI (reference sequence). The V gene end was trimmed by 6 bases and the J gene end by 4 bases; junction bases not matched to a gene: 7. The CDR3 is 15 residues long. The CDR3 loop is CASSTWTGGGTEAFF. The DNA for the CDR3 is TGTGCCAGCAGCACCTGGACAGGGGGCGGCACTGAAGCTTTCTTT.

This sequence joins TRBV18 and TRBJ1-1; D not certain. V was cut by 5 bases and J by 3 bases, with 10 bases left in between. The CDR3 spans 13 residues. Germline loops: CDR1 KGHSH, CDR2 LQKENI. The CDR3 region is CASSASGDTEAFF. CDR3 bases: TGTGCCAGCTCAGCCTCCGGAGACACTGAAGCTTTCTTT.

The V gene is TRBV4-2, the J gene TRBJ1-1; D is possibly TRBD1 (6 bases). The CDR3 consists of 16 residues. Trimming removed 1 base at V and 0 bases at J, with 12 bases between. Germline CDR1 and CDR2: LGHNA and YNFKEQ. The CDR3: CASSQVTQGLNTEAFF. Written as DNA, the CDR3 is TGTGCCAGCAGCCAAGTCACACAGGGTTTGAACACTGAAGCTTTCTTT.

V gene TRBV7-2 combines with J gene TRBJ2-7, with 8 bases matching TRBD1. Germline V CDR1 and CDR2: SGHTA, FQGNSA. V lost 7 bases and J lost 6; bases outside the gene matches: 14. The CDR3 loop spans 15 amino acids. CDR3 region: CASTKGGTGSREQYF. CDR3 nucleotide sequence: TGTGCCAGCACCAAAGGGGGGACAGGCTCGCGCGAGCAGTACTTC.

The V and J genes are TRBV11-2 and TRBJ2-1; TRBD2 agrees at 11 bases. CDR1 is SGHAT and CDR2 is FQNNGV in the germline V gene. The CDR3 loop spans 15 amino acids. V lost 0 bases, J lost 11 bases, and 6 bases stayed unmatched. CDR3 bases: TGTGCCAGCAGCTTAGAGGCTCTAGCGGGAGGAAAGCAGTTCTTC. Translating it yields CASSLEALAGGKQFF.

This clone has only a few counts. J is TRBJ1-2 and V is TRBV7-9; the D gene is possibly TRBD1 (5 bases). The CDR3 consists of 15 residues. Trimming cost V 0 bases and J 2 bases, with 10 bases left between them. Germline CDR1 is SEHNR and CDR2 is FQNEAQ (reference sequence). The CDR3 protein is CASSLAIRENYGYTF. CDR3 bases: TGTGCCAGCAGCTTAGCTATCAGGGAGAACTATGGCTACACCTTC.

The chain links TRBV19 to TRBJ2-3; D ambiguous. The CDR3 length is 11 residues. V lost 7 bases and J 6 bases, leaving 8 bases between the germline ends. Germline V lookup: CDR1 LNHDA, CDR2 SQIVND (reference sequence). The DNA of the CDR3 is TGTGCCAGTACGGTCGGCGATACGCAGTATTTT. Protein product: CASTVGDTQYF.

This clone was recorded only once. The chain is built from TRBV5-8 and TRBJ1-1, with TRBD1 matching 7 bases. The junction had 7 bases not matched to a gene; V was cut back by 4 bases and J by 4 bases. Germline CDR1 reads SGHTS; CDR2 reads YDEGEE. The CDR3 length is 14 residues. CDR3 region: CASSGGQLLTEAFF. The CDR3 DNA reads as TGTGCCAGCAGCGGGGGACAGTTGCTCACTGAAGCTTTCTTT.

The rearrangement links TRBV18 to TRBJ2-7, with TRBD1 matching 8 bases. Per germline, CDR1 KGHSH and CDR2 LQKENI. This CDR3 comprises 13 residues. V was clipped by 4 bases and J by 7 bases; unmatched bases: 6. CDR3 nucleotide sequence: TGTGCCAGCTCACAAGCCGGACAGGGAGAGCAGTACTTC. Translated: CASSQAGQGEQYF.

This chain connects TRBV1 to TRBJ2-2. TRBV1 is an annotated pseudogene. The CDR3 spans 15 residues. CDR3 sequence (DNA): TGCACCAGCAGCCAAGATTTTTTGGTAACCGGGGAGCTGTTTTTT. It specifies CTSSQDFLVTGELFF.

The gene calls are TRBV21-1 and TRBJ2-2. TRBV21-1 is designated a pseudogene. The CDR3 covers 15 residues. CDR3 DNA sequence: TGTGCCAGCAGCAAAGTCAAGACGAACACCGGGGAGCTGTTTTTT. Translation: CASSKVKTNTGELFF.

This chain uses TRBV7-6 with TRBJ1-4; 9 bases map to TRBD1. CDR3 length equals 15 residues. The ends lost 2 bases at V and 3 bases at J; junction bases unmatched: 1. Germline CDR1 is SGHVS and CDR2 is FNYEAQ. The CDR3 loop reads CASSLRDRANEKLFF. CDR3 bases: TGTGCCAGCAGCTTAAGGGACAGGGCTAATGAAAAACTGTTTTTT. Full variable domain (outside the CDR3, taken from reference TRBV7-6 and TRBJ1-4): GAGVSQSPRYKVTKRGQDVALRCDPISGHVSLYWYRQALGQGPEFLTYFNYEAQQDKSGLPNDRFSAERPEGSISTLTIQRTEQRDSAMYRCASSLRDRANEKLFFGSGTQLSVL.

V is TRBV9 and J is TRBJ1-5, with D unclear. The germline CDR1 and CDR2 sequences are SGDLS and YYNGEE. Trimming left V 0 bases short and J 3 bases short, with 10 bases between. The CDR3 is 15 residues long. CDR3 loop: CASSVGASNNQPQHF. In nucleotides, the CDR3 is TGTGCCAGCAGCGTAGGAGCGAGTAACAATCAGCCCCAGCATTTT. Variable domain in full (rest from reference TRBV9 and TRBJ1-5): DSGVTQTPKHLITATGQRVTLRCSPRSGDLSVYWYQQSLDQGLQFLIQYYNGEERAKGNILERFSAQQFPDLHSELNLSSLELGDSALYFCASSVGASNNQPQHFGDGTRLSIL.

The V gene is TRBV27, the J gene TRBJ1-5; 9 nucleotides align to TRBD1. Germline V gene sequence: CDR1 MNHEY, CDR2 SMNVEV (reference sequence). After removal of 2 bases from V and 2 bases from J, the junction contained 13 bases not matched to a gene. The CDR3 runs 19 residues. CDR3 loop: CASSLRPPGQGSGNQPQHF. CDR3 bases: TGTGCCAGCAGTTTACGCCCCCCGGGACAGGGTTCTGGCAATCAGCCCCAGCATTTT.

The rearrangement links TRBV11-2 to TRBJ2-2; 11 bases line up with TRBD1. The CDR3 covers 16 residues. Germline V gene data show CDR1 as SGHAT and CDR2 as FQNNGV. V lost 1 base, J lost 7 bases, and 5 bases stayed unmatched. CDR3 sequence reads: CASSLVGQGAGGELFF. CDR3 DNA sequence: TGTGCCAGCAGCTTAGTTGGACAGGGGGCAGGCGGGGAGCTGTTTTTT.